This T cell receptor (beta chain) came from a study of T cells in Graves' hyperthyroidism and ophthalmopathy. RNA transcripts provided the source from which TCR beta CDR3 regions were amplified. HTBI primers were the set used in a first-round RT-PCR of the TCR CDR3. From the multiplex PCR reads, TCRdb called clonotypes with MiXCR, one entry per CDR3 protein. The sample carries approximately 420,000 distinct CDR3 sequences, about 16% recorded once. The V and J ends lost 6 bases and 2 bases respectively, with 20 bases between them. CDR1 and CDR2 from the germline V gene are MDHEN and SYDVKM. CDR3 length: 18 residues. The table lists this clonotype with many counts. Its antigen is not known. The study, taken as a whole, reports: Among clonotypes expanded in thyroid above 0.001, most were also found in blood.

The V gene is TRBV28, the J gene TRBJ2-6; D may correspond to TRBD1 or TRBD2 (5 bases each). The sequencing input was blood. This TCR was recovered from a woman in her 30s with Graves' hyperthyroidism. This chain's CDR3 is CASRTTGTDGTGANVLTF. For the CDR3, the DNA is TGTGCCAGCAGGACAACCGGGACGGACGGGACTGGGGCCAACGTCCTGACTTTC.